The present TCR beta chain was sequenced within a study of shared clonotypes between healthy human individuals. Study-wide results and caveats: All-four-donor shared clonotypes had higher generation probabilities than non-shared clonotypes did.

V was cut by 6 bases and J by 1 base, with 10 bases left in between. The length of the CDR3 is 15 residues. Germline CDR1 and CDR2: MNHEY and SMNVEV (reference sequence). As regards this clone: Its antigen is currently unknown.

Authors' data handling: As immunoSEQ supplied junction-only sequences (without quality scores), filtering differed. The data were produced by immunoSEQ multiplex PCR, yet TCRdb's version contains in-frame clones alone and is incomplete. Clone size and V and J calls were adopted from that table, with D and trimming inferred from the DNA. The data show about 1.5 million clones, approximately 98% seen once. The chain carries TRBV27 and TRBJ2-6; D perhaps matches TRBD1 (5 bases). The sequence derives from a man aged 25-45 years in good health. Sample: naive CD4+ T cells sorted from blood. Stated subset: CD45RA+ positively selected. Written as DNA, the CDR3 is TGTGCCAGCAGGACGTACAGGTCTGGGGCCAACGTCCTGACTTTC. Protein product: CASRTYRSGANVLTF.